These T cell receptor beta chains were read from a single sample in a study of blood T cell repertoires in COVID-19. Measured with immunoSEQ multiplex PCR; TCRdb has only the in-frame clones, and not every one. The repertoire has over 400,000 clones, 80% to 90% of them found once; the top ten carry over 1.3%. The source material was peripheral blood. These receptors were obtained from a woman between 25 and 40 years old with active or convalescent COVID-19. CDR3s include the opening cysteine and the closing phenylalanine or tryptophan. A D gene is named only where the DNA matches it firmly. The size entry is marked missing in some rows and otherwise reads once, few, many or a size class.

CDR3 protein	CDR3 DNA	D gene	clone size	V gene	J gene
CASTPRSALYGYTF	TGTGCCAGTACCCCGCGTTCCGCCCTATATGGCTACACCTTC	NA	NA	TRBV19	TRBJ1-2
CAWGGLAASYEQYF	TGTGCCTGGGGGGGACTAGCGGCCTCCTACGAGCAGTACTTC	TRBD2	NA	TRBV30	TRBJ2-7
CASTPPGLASDTQYF	TGTGCCAGCACCCCTCCGGGACTAGCGTCAGATACGCAGTATTTT	TRBD2	NA	TRBV27	TRBJ2-3
CASSLGGREAEAFF	TGCGCCAGCAGCTTGGGGGGCAGGGAAGCTGAAGCTTTCTTT	NA	NA	TRBV5-1	TRBJ1-1
CASSAPTGAGGPGTQYF	TGCGCCAGCAGCGCCCCGACCGGAGCGGGAGGGCCGGGTACGCAGTATTTT	TRBD2	once	TRBV5-1	TRBJ2-3
CASGSGEQFF	TGTGCCAGCGGGAGCGGAGAGCAGTTCTTC	NA	NA	TRBV3-1/TRBV3-2	TRBJ2-1
CASSLARGRSGSPSYEQYF	TGTGCCAGCAGTTTAGCCAGGGGGAGGAGCGGGAGCCCCTCCTACGAGCAGTACTTC	NA	NA	TRBV27	TRBJ2-7
CAISVLLAGVEETQYF	TGTGCCATCAGTGTCCTACTAGCGGGGGTGGAGGAGACCCAGTACTTC	TRBD2	NA	TRBV10-3	TRBJ2-5
CASSRRSGLGNTIYF	TGTGCCAGCAGCCGCCGGTCCGGTCTTGGAAACACCATATATTTT	NA	NA	TRBV5-6	TRBJ1-3
CASSQEGTSGTTHTDTQYF	TGTGCCAGCAGCCAAGAAGGGACTAGCGGGACCACACACACAGATACGCAGTATTTT	TRBD2	NA	TRBV3-1/TRBV3-2	TRBJ2-3
CASSIAWYTGELFF	TGTGCCAGCAGTATAGCGTGGTACACCGGGGAGCTGTTTTTT	NA	NA	TRBV27	TRBJ2-2
CASSRTGPNEKLFF	TGTGCCAGCAGTCGGACAGGCCCTAATGAAAAACTGTTTTTT	TRBD1	NA	TRBV7-9	TRBJ1-4
CASSPPGQGRGYTF	TGTGCCAGCTCACCACCGGGACAGGGACGTGGCTACACCTTC	TRBD1	NA	TRBV18	TRBJ1-2
CGQAGDGETQYF	TGTGGTCAGGCGGGGGACGGTGAGACCCAGTACTTC	TRBD2	NA	TRBV30	TRBJ2-5
CAISEQGGNQPQHF	TGTGCCATCAGTGAGCAGGGGGGAAATCAGCCCCAGCATTTT	TRBD1	NA	TRBV10-3	TRBJ1-5
CATTATSLPNEQFF	TGTGCCACCACCGCGACTAGTCTTCCTAATGAGCAGTTCTTC	NA	NA	TRBV11-1	TRBJ2-1
CASSLEELDEQFF	TGTGCCAGCAGCTTAGAAGAGTTGGATGAGCAGTTCTTC	NA	NA	TRBV7-9	TRBJ2-1
CATSRAGDGYNEQFF	TGTGCCACCAGCAGAGCGGGGGACGGCTACAATGAGCAGTTCTTC	NA	NA	TRBV15	TRBJ2-1
CASSLGWTNQPQHF	TGTGCCAGCAGCCTAGGGTGGACAAATCAGCCCCAGCATTTT	NA	NA	TRBV7-9	TRBJ1-5
CASSTPVGELFF	TGTGCCAGCAGCACTCCCGTCGGGGAGCTGTTTTTT	NA	NA	TRBV5-6	TRBJ2-2
CSVGSNYGYTF	TGCAGCGTTGGCAGTAACTATGGCTACACCTTC	NA	NA	TRBV29-1	TRBJ1-2
CASSHLGREAGTDTQYF	TGCGCCAGCAGCCATCTGGGGAGGGAGGCCGGGACAGATACGCAGTATTTT	TRBD2	NA	TRBV4-1	TRBJ2-3
CASSLVPDGTYEQYF	TGTGCCAGCAGCTTAGTACCCGACGGGACCTACGAGCAGTACTTC	NA	NA	TRBV11-2	TRBJ2-7
CASSLADRPYGYTF	TGCGCCAGCAGCTTGGCAGACAGGCCCTATGGCTACACCTTC	NA	few	TRBV5-1	TRBJ1-2
CASSPGAAKNTEAFF	TGTGCCAGCTCACCAGGGGCAGCGAAGAACACTGAAGCTTTCTTT	NA	NA	TRBV18	TRBJ1-1
CASSLPLASDEQFF	TGTGCCAGCAGCTTACCATTAGCGTCCGATGAGCAGTTCTTC	NA	NA	TRBV11-2	TRBJ2-1
CASSKGLAGGINTGELFF	TGTGCCAGTAGTAAGGGACTAGCGGGGGGTATTAACACCGGGGAGCTGTTTTTT	TRBD2	NA	TRBV19	TRBJ2-2